A selection of T cell receptor beta chains follows, all from one sample in a study of blood T cell repertoires in COVID-19. The method was immunoSEQ multiplex PCR; TCRdb's version includes in-frame clones alone and lacks a portion of them. This repertoire shows just over 95,000 clones, more than 75% found once; its top ten account for approximately 20%. The sequenced material came from peripheral blood. These receptors were taken from an older man with acute or convalescent COVID-19. Each CDR3 is given with its conserved first and last residue. D genes are given only for firm matches. For some rows the clone size is stated as once, few or many, or as a class when expanded; others skip it.

V,J,D,size,CDR3,DNA
TRBV7-2,TRBJ2-7,NA,NA,CASSFTSSYEQYF,TGTGCCAGCAGCTTTACGAGCTCCTACGAGCAGTACTTC
TRBV30,TRBJ1-6,TRBD1,NA,CAWMTGASNNSPLHF,TGTGCCTGGATGACAGGGGCCTCCAATAATTCACCCCTCCACTTT
TRBV7-2,TRBJ1-6,TRBD1,NA,CASTQRERGLLHF,TGTGCCAGCACCCAAAGAGAAAGGGGGCTCCTCCACTTT
TRBV10-3,TRBJ2-1,TRBD2,NA,CAISEPNTLAGAHNEQFF,TGTGCCATCAGTGAGCCTAATACCCTAGCGGGGGCCCACAATGAGCAGTTCTTC
TRBV4-3,TRBJ1-3,TRBD1,NA,CASSGLQGGNTIYF,TGCGCCAGCAGCGGGTTACAGGGGGGAAACACCATATATTTT
TRBV11-3,TRBJ2-1,TRBD2,NA,CASSRVRGGPYNEQFF,TGTGCCAGCAGCCGAGTTCGCGGGGGGCCATACAATGAGCAGTTCTTC
TRBV28,TRBJ1-2,TRBD1,NA,CASSFRTGGGYTF,TGTGCCAGCAGTTTCCGGACAGGGGGAGGCTACACCTTC
TRBV6-5,TRBJ1-1,TRBD1,NA,CASSYSGQAGEAFF,TGTGCCAGCAGTTACTCCGGACAGGCAGGTGAAGCTTTCTTT
TRBV3-1/TRBV3-2,TRBJ2-1,NA,NA,CASGRQYNEQFF,TGTGCCAGCGGTCGACAGTACAATGAGCAGTTCTTC
TRBV27,TRBJ1-5,TRBD1,NA,CASRRGQGVNQPQHF,TGTGCCAGCAGAAGGGGACAGGGGGTCAATCAGCCCCAGCATTTT
TRBV19,TRBJ1-1,TRBD1,NA,CASTYRGTANTEAFF,TGTGCCAGTACCTACAGGGGGACAGCGAACACTGAAGCTTTCTTT
TRBV6-5,TRBJ2-4,NA,NA,CASRSPGLSNIQYF,TGTGCCAGCCGCTCCCCCGGACTATCAAACATTCAGTACTTC
TRBV29-1,TRBJ2-7,NA,NA,CSVDGQHSYEQYF,TGCAGCGTTGACGGACAGCACTCCTACGAGCAGTACTTC
TRBV5-1,TRBJ2-1,TRBD2,NA,CASSFLAENNEQFF,TGCGCCAGCAGCTTTCTAGCGGAGAACAATGAGCAGTTCTTC
TRBV7-9,TRBJ1-3,NA,many,CASSPGTLLGNTIYF,TGTGCCAGCAGCCCCGGGACTCTACTTGGAAACACCATATATTTT
TRBV27,TRBJ2-7,TRBD1,NA,CASSSRDRAGKQYF,TGTGCCAGCAGTTCCCGGGACAGGGCAGGGAAGCAGTACTTC
TRBV29-1,TRBJ1-1,TRBD1,NA,CSVVQGWGKNTEAFF,TGCAGCGTGGTACAGGGGTGGGGGAAGAACACTGAAGCTTTCTTT
TRBV5-4,TRBJ2-5,NA,NA,CASSAPAVQETQYF,TGTGCCAGCAGCGCGCCGGCGGTTCAAGAGACCCAGTACTTC
TRBV5-6,TRBJ2-3,TRBD2,NA,CASSTPGLAGVSSHTQYF,TGTGCCAGCAGCACTCCGGGACTAGCGGGAGTATCGTCCCATACGCAGTATTTT
TRBV6-4,TRBJ2-1,TRBD2,NA,CASTGGEQFF,TGTGCCAGCACCGGGGGGGAGCAGTTCTTC
TRBV30,TRBJ2-5,NA,NA,CAWSVGGGGQETQYF,TGTGCCTGGAGTGTAGGTGGAGGCGGTCAAGAGACCCAGTACTTC
TRBV29-1,TRBJ2-5,NA,once,CSVNRVAQETQYF,TGCAGCGTGAACAGGGTTGCCCAAGAGACCCAGTACTTC
TRBV2,TRBJ2-1,NA,NA,CASSERGSSYNEQFF,TGTGCCAGCAGTGAGCGCGGTAGCTCCTACAATGAGCAGTTCTTC
TRBV19,TRBJ2-3,TRBD1,NA,CASNQDRGRSDTQYF,TGTGCCAGTAACCAGGACAGGGGGAGGTCAGATACGCAGTATTTT
TRBV6-5,TRBJ2-3,TRBD1,NA,CASTFGTVSTDTQYF,TGTGCCAGCACCTTCGGGACAGTTAGCACAGATACGCAGTATTTT
TRBV18,TRBJ2-1,NA,NA,CASSPSNWEQFF,TGTGCCAGCTCTCCGAGTAATTGGGAGCAGTTCTTC
TRBV19,TRBJ1-1,TRBD1,NA,CASSIHDRGVGPNTEAFF,TGTGCCAGTAGTATACACGACAGGGGCGTTGGCCCGAACACTGAAGCTTTCTTT
TRBV7-2,TRBJ1-1,NA,NA,CASSLAGQWGTEAFF,TGTGCCAGCAGCTTAGCAGGACAGTGGGGGACTGAAGCTTTCTTT